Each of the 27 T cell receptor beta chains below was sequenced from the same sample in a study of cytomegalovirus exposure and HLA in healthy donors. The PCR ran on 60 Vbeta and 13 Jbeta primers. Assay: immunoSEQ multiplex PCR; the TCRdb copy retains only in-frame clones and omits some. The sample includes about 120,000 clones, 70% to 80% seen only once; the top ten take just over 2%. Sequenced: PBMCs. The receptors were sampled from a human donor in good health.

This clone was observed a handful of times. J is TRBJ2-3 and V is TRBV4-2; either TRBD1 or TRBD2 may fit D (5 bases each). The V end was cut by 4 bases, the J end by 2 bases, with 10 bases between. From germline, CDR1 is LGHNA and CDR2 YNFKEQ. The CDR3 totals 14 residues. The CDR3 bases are TGTGCCAGCAGCCCAGAGGGGCTCACAGATACGCAGTATTTT. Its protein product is CASSPEGLTDTQYF.

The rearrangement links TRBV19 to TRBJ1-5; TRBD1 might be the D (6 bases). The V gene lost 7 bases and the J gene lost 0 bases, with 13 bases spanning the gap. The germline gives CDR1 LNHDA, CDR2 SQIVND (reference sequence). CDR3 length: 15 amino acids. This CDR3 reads CASIRTDLSNQPQHF. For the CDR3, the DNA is TGTGCCAGTATTCGGACAGATCTTAGCAATCAGCCCCAGCATTTT. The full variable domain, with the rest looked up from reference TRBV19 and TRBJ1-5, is DGGITQSPKYLFRKEGQNVTLSCEQNLNHDAMYWYRQDPGQGLRLIYYSQIVNDFQKGDIAEGYSVSREKKESFPLTVTSAQKNPTAFYLCASIRTDLSNQPQHFGDGTRLSIL.

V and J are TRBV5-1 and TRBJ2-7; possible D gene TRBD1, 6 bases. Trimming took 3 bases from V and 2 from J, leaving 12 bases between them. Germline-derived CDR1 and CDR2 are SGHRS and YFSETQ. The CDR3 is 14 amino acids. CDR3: CASSSITGPYEQYF. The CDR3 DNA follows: TGCGCCAGCAGCTCTATTACAGGGCCCTACGAGCAGTACTTC. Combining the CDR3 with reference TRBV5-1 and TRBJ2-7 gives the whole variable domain KAGVTQTPRYLIKTRGQQVTLSCSPISGHRSVSWYQQTPGQGLQFLFEYFSETQRNKGNFPGRFSGRQFSNSRSEMNVSTLELGDSALYLCASSSITGPYEQYFGPGTRLTVT.

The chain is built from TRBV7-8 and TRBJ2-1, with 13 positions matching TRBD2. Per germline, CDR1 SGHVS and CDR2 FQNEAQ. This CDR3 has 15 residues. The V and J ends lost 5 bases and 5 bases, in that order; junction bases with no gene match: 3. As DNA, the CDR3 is TGTGCCAGCAGCCTTACTAGCGGGGGGGACAATGAGCAGTTCTTC. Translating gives CASSLTSGGDNEQFF.

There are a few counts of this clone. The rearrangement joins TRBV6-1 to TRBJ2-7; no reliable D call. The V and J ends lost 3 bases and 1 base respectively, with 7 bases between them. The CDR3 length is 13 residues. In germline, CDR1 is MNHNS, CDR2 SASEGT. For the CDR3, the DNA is TGTGCCAGCAGTGAGGCTGAATCCTACGAGCAGTACTTC. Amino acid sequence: CASSEAESYEQYF.

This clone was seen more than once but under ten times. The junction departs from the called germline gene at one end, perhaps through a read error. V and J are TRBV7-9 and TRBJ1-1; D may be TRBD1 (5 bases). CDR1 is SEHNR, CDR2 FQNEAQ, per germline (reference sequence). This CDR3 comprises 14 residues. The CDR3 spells CSSSLERGGTEAFF. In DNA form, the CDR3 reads TGTTCCAGCAGCTTAGAGAGGGGAGGGACTGAAGCTTTCTTT.

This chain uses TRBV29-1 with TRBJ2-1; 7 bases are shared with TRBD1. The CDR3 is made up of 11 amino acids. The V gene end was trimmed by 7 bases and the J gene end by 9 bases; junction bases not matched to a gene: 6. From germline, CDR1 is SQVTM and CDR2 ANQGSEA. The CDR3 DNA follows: TGCAGCGCGACACAGGGGAGTGAGCAGTTCTTC. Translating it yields CSATQGSEQFF.

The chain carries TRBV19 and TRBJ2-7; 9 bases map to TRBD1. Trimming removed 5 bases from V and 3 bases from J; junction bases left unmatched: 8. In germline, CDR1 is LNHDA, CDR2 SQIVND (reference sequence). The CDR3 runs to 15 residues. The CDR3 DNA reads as TGTGCCAGTAGTTCTGACAGGGGGATCCTCTACGAGCAGTACTTC. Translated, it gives CASSSDRGILYEQYF.

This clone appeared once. The CDR3 DNA reads as TGCAGCGGGACAGGGGGAAGCTATGGCTACACCTTC. This gives the protein CSGTGGSYGYTF. The rearrangement uses TRBV29-1 and TRBJ1-2; 10 positions agree with TRBD1. Germline V lookup: CDR1 SQVTM, CDR2 ANQGSEA. Trimming at V came to 7 bases and at J to 4 bases, leaving 3 bases not matched to a gene. There are 12 residues in the CDR3.

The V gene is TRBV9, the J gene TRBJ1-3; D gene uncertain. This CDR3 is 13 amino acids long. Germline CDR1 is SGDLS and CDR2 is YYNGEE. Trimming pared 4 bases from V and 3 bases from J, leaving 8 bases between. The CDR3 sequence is CASSKLNGNTIYF. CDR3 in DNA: TGTGCCAGCAGCAAACTAAATGGAAACACCATATATTTT.

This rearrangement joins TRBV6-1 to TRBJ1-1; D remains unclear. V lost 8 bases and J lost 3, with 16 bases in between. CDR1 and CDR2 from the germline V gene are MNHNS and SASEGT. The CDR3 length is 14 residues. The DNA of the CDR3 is TGTGCCAGCGGACTGCATCATGGGGACACTGAAGCTTTCTTT. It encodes CASGLHHGDTEAFF.

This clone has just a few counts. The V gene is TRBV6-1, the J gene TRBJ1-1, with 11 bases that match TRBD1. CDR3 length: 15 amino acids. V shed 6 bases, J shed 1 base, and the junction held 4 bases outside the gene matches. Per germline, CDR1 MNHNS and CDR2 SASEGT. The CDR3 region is CASRDRGLPNTEAFF. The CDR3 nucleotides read TGTGCCAGCAGGGACAGGGGGCTTCCGAACACTGAAGCTTTCTTT.

The CDR3 coding sequence is TGTGCCAGCAGCTTATACTCTAGCGGGGGGACCTACGAGCAGTACTTC. This codes for CASSLYSSGGTYEQYF. This chain links TRBV7-9 with TRBJ2-7; 11 bases are a match to TRBD2. Germline assignment: CDR1 SEHNR and CDR2 FQNEAQ (reference sequence). V shed 2 bases and J 2 bases; nucleotides not matched to a gene: 5. This CDR3 has 16 amino acids.

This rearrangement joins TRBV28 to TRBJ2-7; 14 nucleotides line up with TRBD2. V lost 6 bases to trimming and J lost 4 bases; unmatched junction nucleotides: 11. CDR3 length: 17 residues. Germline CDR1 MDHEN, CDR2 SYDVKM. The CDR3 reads CASRPLRGLAGAYEQYF. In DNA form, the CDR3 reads TGTGCCAGCAGACCGCTGAGGGGACTAGCGGGAGCATACGAGCAGTACTTC.

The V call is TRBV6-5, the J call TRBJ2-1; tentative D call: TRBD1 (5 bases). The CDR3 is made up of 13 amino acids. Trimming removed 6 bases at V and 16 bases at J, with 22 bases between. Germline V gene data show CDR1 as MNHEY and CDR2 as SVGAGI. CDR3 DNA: TGTGCCAGCAGACGACTGGGTGGGGCTAGGGATTTCTTC. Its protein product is CASRRLGGARDFF.

Here the CDR3 reads CASSGGRGSPLHF. The DNA of the CDR3 is TGTGCCAGCAGTGGGGGTAGGGGCTCACCCCTCCACTTT. The chain has TRBV25-1 and TRBJ1-6; a weak D match, TRBD1 (5 bases). This CDR3 spans 13 amino acids. Trimming shortened V by 4 bases and J by 10 bases, and 11 bases separated the two germline ends. From germline, CDR1 is MGHDK and CDR2 SYGVNS.

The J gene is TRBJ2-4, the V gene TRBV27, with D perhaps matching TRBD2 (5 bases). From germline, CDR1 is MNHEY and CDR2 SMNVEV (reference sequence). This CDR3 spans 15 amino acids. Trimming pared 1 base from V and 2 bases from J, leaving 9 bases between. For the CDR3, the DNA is TGTGCCAGCAGTTTATATTCCGGGACCAAAAACATTCAGTACTTC. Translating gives CASSLYSGTKNIQYF.

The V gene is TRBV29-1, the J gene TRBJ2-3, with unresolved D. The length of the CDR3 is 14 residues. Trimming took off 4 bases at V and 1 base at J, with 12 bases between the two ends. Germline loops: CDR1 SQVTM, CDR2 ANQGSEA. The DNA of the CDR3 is TGCAGCGTTGGAACAGCTCCCCGCACAGATACGCAGTATTTT. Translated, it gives CSVGTAPRTDTQYF.

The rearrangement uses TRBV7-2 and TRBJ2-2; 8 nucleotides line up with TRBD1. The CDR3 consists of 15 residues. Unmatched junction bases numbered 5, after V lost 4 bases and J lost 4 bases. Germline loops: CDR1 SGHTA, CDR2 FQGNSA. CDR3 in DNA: TGTGCCAGCAGCTCAGGACAGGGCCGCACCGGGGAGCTGTTTTTT. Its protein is CASSSGQGRTGELFF.

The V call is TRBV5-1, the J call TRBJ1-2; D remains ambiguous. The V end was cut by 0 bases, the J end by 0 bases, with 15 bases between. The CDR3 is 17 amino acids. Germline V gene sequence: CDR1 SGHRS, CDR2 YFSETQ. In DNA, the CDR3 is TGCGCCAGCAGCTTGGGCCCCTCCACCACTACTAACTATGGCTACACCTTC. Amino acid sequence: CASSLGPSTTTNYGYTF.

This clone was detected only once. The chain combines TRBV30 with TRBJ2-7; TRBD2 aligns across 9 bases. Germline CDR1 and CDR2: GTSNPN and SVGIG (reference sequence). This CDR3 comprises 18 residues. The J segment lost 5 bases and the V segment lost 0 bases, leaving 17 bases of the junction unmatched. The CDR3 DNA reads TGTGCCTGGAGTGTATTACGCTCCTTCCCGGGACTAGCTCACGAGCAGTACTTC. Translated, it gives CAWSVLRSFPGLAHEQYF.

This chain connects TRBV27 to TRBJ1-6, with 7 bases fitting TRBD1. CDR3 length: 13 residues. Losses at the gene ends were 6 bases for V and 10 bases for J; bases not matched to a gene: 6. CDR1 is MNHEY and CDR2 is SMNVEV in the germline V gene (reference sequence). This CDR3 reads CASRRQGGSPLHF. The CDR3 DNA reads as TGTGCCAGCAGAAGACAGGGTGGATCACCCCTCCACTTT.

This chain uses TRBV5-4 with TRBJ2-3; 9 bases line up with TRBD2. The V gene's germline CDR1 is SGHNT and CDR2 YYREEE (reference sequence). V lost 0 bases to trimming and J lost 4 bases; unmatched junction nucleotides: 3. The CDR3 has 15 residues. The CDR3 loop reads CASSLGGRGADTQYF. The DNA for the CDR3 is TGTGCCAGCAGCTTGGGCGGGAGGGGGGCAGATACGCAGTATTTT.

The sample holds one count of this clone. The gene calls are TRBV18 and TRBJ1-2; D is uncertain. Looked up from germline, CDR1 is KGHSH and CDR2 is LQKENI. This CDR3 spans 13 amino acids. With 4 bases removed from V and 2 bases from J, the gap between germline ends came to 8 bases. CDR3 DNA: TGTGCCAGCTCACTTTTACAGAACTATGGCTACACCTTC. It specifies CASSLLQNYGYTF. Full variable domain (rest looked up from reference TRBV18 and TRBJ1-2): NAGVMQNPRHLVRRRGQEARLRCSPMKGHSHVYWYRQLPEEGLKFMVYLQKENIIDESGMPKERFSAEFPKEGPSILRIQQVVRGDSAAYFCASSLLQNYGYTFGSGTRLTVV.

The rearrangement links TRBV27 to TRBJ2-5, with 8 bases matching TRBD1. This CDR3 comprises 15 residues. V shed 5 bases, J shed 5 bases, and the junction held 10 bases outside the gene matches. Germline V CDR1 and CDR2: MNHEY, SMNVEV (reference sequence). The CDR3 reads CASSPLDRDGETQYF. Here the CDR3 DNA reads TGTGCCAGCAGTCCTCTGGACAGGGACGGGGAGACCCAGTACTTC.

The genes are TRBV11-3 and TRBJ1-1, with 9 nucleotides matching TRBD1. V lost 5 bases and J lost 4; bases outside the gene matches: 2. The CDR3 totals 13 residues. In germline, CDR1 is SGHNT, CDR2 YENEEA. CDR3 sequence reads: CASSRTGVTEAFF. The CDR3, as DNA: TGTGCCAGCAGCCGGACAGGGGTCACTGAAGCTTTCTTT.

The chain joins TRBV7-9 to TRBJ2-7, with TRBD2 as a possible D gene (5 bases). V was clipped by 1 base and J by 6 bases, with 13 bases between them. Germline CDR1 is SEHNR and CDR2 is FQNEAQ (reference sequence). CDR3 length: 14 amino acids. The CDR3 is CASSLGSGMGEQYF. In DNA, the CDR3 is TGTGCCAGCAGCTTAGGGTCGGGGATGGGCGAGCAGTACTTC.